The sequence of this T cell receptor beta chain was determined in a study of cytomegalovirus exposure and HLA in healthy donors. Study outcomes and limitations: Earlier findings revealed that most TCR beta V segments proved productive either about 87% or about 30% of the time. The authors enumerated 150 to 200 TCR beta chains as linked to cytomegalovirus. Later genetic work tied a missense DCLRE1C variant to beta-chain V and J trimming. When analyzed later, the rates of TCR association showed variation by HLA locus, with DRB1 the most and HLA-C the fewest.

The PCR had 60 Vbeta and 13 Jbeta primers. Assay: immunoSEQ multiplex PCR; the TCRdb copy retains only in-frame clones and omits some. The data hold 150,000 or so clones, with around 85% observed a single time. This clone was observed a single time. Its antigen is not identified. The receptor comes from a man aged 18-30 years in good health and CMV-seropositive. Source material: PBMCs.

This CDR3 reads CASSRGGAGADGQYF. The CDR3 DNA is TGTGCCAGCAGCCGGGGGGGAGCGGGGGCCGACGGGCAGTATTTT. V and J are TRBV5-8 and TRBJ2-3; TRBD2 agrees at 8 bases. Trimming at V came to 4 bases and at J to 11 bases, leaving 15 bases not matched to a gene. Germline assignment: CDR1 SGHTS and CDR2 YDEGEE. The CDR3 is 15 residues long.